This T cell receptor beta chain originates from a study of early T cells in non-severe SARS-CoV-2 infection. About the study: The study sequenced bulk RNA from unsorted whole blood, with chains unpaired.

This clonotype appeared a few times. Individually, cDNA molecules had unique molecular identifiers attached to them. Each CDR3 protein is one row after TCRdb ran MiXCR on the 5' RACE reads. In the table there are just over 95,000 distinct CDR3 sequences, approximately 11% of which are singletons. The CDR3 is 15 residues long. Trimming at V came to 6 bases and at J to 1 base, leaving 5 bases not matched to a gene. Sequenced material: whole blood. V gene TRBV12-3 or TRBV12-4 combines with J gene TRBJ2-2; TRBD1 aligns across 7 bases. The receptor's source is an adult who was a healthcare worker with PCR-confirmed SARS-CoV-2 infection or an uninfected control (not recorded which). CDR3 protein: CASRGQLLNTGELFF. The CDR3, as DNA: TGTGCCAGCAGGGGACAGTTATTGAACACCGGGGAGCTGTTTTTT.